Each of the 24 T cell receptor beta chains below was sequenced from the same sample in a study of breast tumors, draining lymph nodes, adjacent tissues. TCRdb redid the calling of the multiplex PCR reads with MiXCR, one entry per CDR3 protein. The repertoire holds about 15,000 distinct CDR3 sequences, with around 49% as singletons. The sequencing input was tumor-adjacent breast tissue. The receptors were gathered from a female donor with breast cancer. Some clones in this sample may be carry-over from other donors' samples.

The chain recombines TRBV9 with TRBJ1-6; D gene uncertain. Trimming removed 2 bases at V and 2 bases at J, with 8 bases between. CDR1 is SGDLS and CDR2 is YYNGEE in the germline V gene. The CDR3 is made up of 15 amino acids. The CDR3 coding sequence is TGTGCCAGCAGCGTTCGGAGCACCTATAATTCACCCCTCCACTTT. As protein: CASSVRSTYNSPLHF.

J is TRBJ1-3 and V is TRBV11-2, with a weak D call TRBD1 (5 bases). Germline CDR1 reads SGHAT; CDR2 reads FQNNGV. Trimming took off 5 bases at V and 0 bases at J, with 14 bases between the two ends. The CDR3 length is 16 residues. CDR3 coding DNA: TGTGCCAGCAGCGGTCGGGCAGGGACCTCTGGAAACACCATATATTTT. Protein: CASSGRAGTSGNTIYF.

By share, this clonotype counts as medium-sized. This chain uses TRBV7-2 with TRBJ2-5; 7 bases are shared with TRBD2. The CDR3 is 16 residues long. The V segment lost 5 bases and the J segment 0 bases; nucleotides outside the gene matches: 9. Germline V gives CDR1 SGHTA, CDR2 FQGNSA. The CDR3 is CASSPQWGGYQETQYF. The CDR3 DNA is TGTGCCAGCAGCCCACAGTGGGGGGGGTACCAAGAGACCCAGTACTTC.

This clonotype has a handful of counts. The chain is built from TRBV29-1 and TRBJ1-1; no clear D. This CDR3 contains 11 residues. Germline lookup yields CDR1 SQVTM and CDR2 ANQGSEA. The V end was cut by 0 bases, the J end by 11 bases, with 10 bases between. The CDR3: CSVEDGRMAFF. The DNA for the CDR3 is TGCAGCGTTGAAGACGGCCGAATGGCTTTCTTT.

The CDR3 sequence is CASSPGLAGYNEQFF. The CDR3 nucleotides read TGTGCCAGCTCCCCGGGACTAGCGGGCTACAATGAGCAGTTCTTC. The chain employs TRBV6-6 and TRBJ2-1; 12 nucleotides align to TRBD2. The trim removed 8 bases at V and 3 bases at J, leaving 5 bases unmatched. From germline, CDR1 is MNHNY and CDR2 SVGAGI (reference sequence). CDR3 length: 15 amino acids.

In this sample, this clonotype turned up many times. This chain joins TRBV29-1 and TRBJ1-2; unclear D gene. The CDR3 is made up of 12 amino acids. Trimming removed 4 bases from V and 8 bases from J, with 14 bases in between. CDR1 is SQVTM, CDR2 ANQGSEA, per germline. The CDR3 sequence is CSVVIWQGGYTF. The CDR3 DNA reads TGCAGCGTTGTCATTTGGCAAGGAGGCTACACCTTC. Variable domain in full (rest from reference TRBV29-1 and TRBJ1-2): SAVISQKPSRDICQRGTSLTIQCQVDSQVTMMFWYRQQPGQSLTLIATANQGSEATYESGFVIDKFPISRPNLTFSTLTVSNMSPEDSSIYLCSVVIWQGGYTFGSGTRLTVV.

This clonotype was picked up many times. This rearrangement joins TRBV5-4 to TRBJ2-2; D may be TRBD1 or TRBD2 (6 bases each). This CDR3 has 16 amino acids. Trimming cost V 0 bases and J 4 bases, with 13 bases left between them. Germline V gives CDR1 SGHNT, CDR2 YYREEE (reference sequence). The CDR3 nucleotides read TGTGCCAGCAGCTTGGACGGGGGCGGCGGCACCGGGGAGCTGTTTTTT. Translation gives CASSLDGGGGTGELFF.

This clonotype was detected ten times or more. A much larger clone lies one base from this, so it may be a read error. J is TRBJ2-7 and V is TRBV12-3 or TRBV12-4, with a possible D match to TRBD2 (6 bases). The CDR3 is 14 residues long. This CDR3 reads CANSFGGLPSEQYF. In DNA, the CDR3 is TGTGCCAACAGTTTCGGCGGACTACCATCCGAGCAGTACTTC.

As DNA, the CDR3 is TGCGCCAGCAGTTCGACTAGCGGGAGGGGAGCGAGTAGCACCTACAATGAGCAGTTCTTC. Protein sequence: CASSSTSGRGASSTYNEQFF. The chain uses TRBV5-1 and TRBJ2-1; 14 positions match TRBD2. Germline-derived CDR1 and CDR2 are SGHRS and YFSETQ. The CDR3 length is 20 residues. Losses at the gene ends were 5 bases for V and 2 bases for J; bases not matched to a gene: 15.

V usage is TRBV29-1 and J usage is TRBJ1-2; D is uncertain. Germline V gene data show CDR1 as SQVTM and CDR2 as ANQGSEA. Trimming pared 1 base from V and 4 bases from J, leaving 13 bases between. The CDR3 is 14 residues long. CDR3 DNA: TGCAGCGTTGAAGCGAATGGCGTCGGCTATGGCTACACCTTC. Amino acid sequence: CSVEANGVGYGYTF.

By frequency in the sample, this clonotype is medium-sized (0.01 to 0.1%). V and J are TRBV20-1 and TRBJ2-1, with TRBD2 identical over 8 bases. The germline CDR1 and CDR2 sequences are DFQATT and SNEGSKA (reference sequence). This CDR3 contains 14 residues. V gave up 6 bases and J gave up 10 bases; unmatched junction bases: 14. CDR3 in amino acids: CSARLASHPVEQFF. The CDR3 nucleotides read TGCAGTGCCAGACTAGCGTCACACCCAGTGGAGCAGTTCTTC.

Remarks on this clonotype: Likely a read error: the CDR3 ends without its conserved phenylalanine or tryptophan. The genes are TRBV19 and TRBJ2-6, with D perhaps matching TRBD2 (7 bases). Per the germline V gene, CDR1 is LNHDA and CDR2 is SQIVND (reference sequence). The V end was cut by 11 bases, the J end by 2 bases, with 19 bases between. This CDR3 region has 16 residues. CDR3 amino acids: CASRGEGLPGANVLTS. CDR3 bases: TGTGCCTCTAGGGGGGAGGGCCTCCCTGGGGCCAACGTCCTGACTTCC.

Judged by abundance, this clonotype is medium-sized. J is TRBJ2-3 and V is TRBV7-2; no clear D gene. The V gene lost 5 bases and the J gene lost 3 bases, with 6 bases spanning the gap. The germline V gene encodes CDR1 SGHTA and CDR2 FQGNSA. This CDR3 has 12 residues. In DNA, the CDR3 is TGTGCCAGCAGCGCCTCGACAGATACGCAGTATTTT. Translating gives CASSASTDTQYF.

The CDR3 spells CSAGTDNEKLFF. The CDR3 region has the DNA TGCAGTGCTGGGACGGATAATGAAAAACTGTTTTTT. The chain uses TRBV20-1 and TRBJ1-4; a possible D gene is TRBD1 (5 bases). The germline V and J ends were trimmed by 5 bases and 4 bases, with 8 bases remaining between them. The CDR3 is 12 residues long. From germline, CDR1 is DFQATT and CDR2 SNEGSKA (reference sequence).

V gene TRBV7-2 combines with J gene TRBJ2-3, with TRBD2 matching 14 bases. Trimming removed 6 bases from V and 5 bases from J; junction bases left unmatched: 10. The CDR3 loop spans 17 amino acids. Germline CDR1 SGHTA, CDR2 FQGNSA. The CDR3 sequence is CASRPTSGRALRDTQYF. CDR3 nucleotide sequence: TGTGCCAGCAGACCGACTAGCGGGAGGGCCCTGAGAGATACGCAGTATTTT.

The CDR3 coding sequence is TGCAGTGCTCTCCTAGCCCCGGGCTCCTACAATGAGCAGTTCTTC. Protein: CSALLAPGSYNEQFF. The chain couples TRBV20-1 to TRBJ2-1; D is possibly TRBD2 (5 bases). V shed 5 bases and J shed 0 bases, with 14 bases lying between them. This CDR3 has 15 residues. Germline CDR1 DFQATT, CDR2 SNEGSKA (reference sequence).

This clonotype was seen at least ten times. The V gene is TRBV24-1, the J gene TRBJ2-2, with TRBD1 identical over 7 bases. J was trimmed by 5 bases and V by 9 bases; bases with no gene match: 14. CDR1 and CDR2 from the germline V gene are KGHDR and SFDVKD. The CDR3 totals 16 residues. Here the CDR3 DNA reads TGTGCCACCGGGGCGGCAGGGGGTCCAGGTACCGGGGAGCTGTTTTTT. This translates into CATGAAGGPGTGELFF.

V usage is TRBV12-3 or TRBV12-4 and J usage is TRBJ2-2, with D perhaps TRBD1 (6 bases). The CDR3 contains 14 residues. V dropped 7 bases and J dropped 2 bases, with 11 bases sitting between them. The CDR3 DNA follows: TGTGCCAGCAAGATGGACAGAAACACCGGGGAGCTGTTTTTT. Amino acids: CASKMDRNTGELFF.

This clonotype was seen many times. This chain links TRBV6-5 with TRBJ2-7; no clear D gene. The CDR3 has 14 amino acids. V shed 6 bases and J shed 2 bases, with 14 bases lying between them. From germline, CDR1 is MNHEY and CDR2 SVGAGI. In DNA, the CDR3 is TGTGCCAGCAGCGTGTTCGGAGCGCCCTACGAGCAGTACTTC. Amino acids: CASSVFGAPYEQYF.

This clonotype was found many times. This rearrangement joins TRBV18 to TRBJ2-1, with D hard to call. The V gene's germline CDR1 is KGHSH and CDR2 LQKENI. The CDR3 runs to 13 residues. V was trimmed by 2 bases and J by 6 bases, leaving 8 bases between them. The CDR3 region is CASSPVRSNEQFF. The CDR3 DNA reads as TGTGCCAGCTCACCAGTCAGGAGCAATGAGCAGTTCTTC. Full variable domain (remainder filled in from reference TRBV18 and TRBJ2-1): NAGVMQNPRHLVRRRGQEARLRCSPMKGHSHVYWYRQLPEEGLKFMVYLQKENIIDESGMPKERFSAEFPKEGPSILRIQQVVRGDSAAYFCASSPVRSNEQFFGPGTRLTVL.

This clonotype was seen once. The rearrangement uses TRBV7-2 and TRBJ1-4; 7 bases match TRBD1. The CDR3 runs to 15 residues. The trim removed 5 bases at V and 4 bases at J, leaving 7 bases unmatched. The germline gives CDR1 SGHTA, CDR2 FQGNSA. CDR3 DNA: TGTGCCAGCAGCCCTCGGACAGGAAATAATGAAAAACTGTTTTTT. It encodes CASSPRTGNNEKLFF.

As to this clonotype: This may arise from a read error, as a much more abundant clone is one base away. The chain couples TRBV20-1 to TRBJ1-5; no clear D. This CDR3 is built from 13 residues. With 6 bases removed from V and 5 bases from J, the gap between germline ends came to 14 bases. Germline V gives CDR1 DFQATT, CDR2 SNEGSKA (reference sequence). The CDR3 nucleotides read TGCAGTGCCCACCAACAGAAAGATCAGCCCCAGCATTTT. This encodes CSAHQQKDQPQHF.

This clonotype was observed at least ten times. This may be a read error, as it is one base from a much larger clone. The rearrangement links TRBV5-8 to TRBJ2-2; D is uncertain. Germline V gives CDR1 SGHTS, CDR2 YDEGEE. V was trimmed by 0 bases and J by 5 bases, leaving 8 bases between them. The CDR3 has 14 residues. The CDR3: CASSLGLATGELFF. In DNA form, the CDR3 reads TGTGCCAGCAGCTTGGGCCTGGCAACCGGGGAGCTGTTTTTT.

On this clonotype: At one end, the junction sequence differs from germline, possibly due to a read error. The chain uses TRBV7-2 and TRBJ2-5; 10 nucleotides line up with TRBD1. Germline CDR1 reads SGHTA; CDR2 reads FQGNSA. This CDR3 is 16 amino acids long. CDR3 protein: CASSQDLIGQGETQYF. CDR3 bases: TGCGCCAGCAGCCAAGATCTTATCGGACAGGGGGAAACCCAGTACTTC.